Following are 10 T cell receptor beta chains from one sample sequenced in a study of blood T cell repertoires in COVID-19. The table came from immunoSEQ multiplex PCR; TCRdb's copy has only in-frame clones and leaves some out. The table lists around 340,000 clones, approximately 82% of them singletons. Sequencing used peripheral blood. These receptors were collected from a man aged 30 to 45 with active or convalescent COVID-19.

The chain couples TRBV6-5 to TRBJ2-1; TRBD1 agrees at 10 bases. This CDR3 region has 14 residues. Per germline, CDR1 MNHEY and CDR2 SVGAGI. Germline trimming cut 1 base from V and 7 bases from J; bases unmatched to any gene: 1. The CDR3 sequence is CASSYWGQGNEQFF. For the CDR3, the DNA is TGTGCCAGCAGTTACTGGGGACAGGGGAATGAGCAGTTCTTC.

V usage is TRBV30 and J usage is TRBJ2-1, with D maybe TRBD1 (5 bases). Trimming shortened V by 0 bases and J by 6 bases, and 12 bases separated the two germline ends. Germline V lookup: CDR1 GTSNPN, CDR2 SVGIG (reference sequence). The CDR3 length is 14 residues. DNA for the CDR3: TGTGCCTGGAGTGTACTACTGGGGCTCAATGAGCAGTTCTTC. This sequence encodes CAWSVLLGLNEQFF.

This sequence joins TRBV6-5 and TRBJ1-3; D is perhaps TRBD1 (5 bases). This CDR3 comprises 14 residues. V was clipped by 4 bases and J by 2 bases, with 9 bases between them. CDR1 and CDR2 from the germline V gene are MNHEY and SVGAGI. CDR3 nucleotides: TGTGCCAGCAGTTCCAGGGAACCTGGAAACACCATATATTTT. Its protein is CASSSREPGNTIYF.

In DNA form, the CDR3 reads TGTGCCAGCAGTCACCCATTTGGGGGGGGTAATGAGCAGTTCTTC. Amino acid sequence: CASSHPFGGGNEQFF. The genes are TRBV6-5 and TRBJ2-1, with TRBD2 identical over 7 bases. V was pared by 5 bases and J by 7 bases, with 11 bases of the junction left unmatched. CDR3 length: 15 residues. The germline V gene has CDR1 MNHEY and CDR2 SVGAGI.

The genes are TRBV11-3 and TRBJ2-3; TRBD2 agrees at 7 bases. Germline CDR1 and CDR2: SGHNT and YENEEA. This CDR3 spans 13 amino acids. The V gene end was trimmed by 1 base and the J gene end by 8 bases; junction bases not matched to a gene: 3. CDR3 nucleotide sequence: TGTGCCAGCAGCTTAGCACTAGCGAGTACGCAGTATTTT. It yields the protein CASSLALASTQYF.

CDR3 nucleotides: TGCGCCAGCAGCCAAGATACGGCGGGGAAAATCAGGCCCCAGCATTTT. It specifies CASSQDTAGKIRPQHF. The chain recombines TRBV4-1 with TRBJ1-5, with D hard to call. The CDR3 has 16 residues. V lost 0 bases to trimming and J lost 9 bases, with 18 bases between them. CDR1 and CDR2 from the germline V gene are MGHRA and YSYEKL.

The chain joins TRBV5-6 to TRBJ1-4; unclear D gene. CDR1 and CDR2 from the germline V gene are SGHDT and YYEEEE. This CDR3 region has 13 residues. V was clipped by 2 bases and J by 8 bases, with 10 bases between them. The CDR3 DNA sequence: TGTGCCAGCAGCTTCGGTGAACAGGAAAAACTGTTTTTT. It encodes CASSFGEQEKLFF. The entire variable domain, with the rest obtained from reference TRBV5-6 and TRBJ1-4, is as follows: DAGVTQSPTHLIKTRGQQVTLRCSPKSGHDTVSWYQQALGQGPQFIFQYYEEEERQRGNFPDRFSGHQFPNYSSELNVNALLLGDSALYLCASSFGEQEKLFFGSGTQLSVL.

This sequence joins TRBV29-1 and TRBJ1-1; TRBD1 aligns across 8 bases. After removal of 6 bases from V and 11 bases from J, the junction contained 11 bases not matched to a gene. The germline V gene has CDR1 SQVTM and CDR2 ANQGSEA. The CDR3 length is 12 residues. For the CDR3, the DNA is TGCAGCGTCGGGCGCGGGGGACAGGAGGCTTTCTTT. It is translated as CSVGRGGQEAFF. Using reference TRBV29-1 and TRBJ1-1 for the parts outside the CDR3, the full variable domain is SAVISQKPSRDICQRGTSLTIQCQVDSQVTMMFWYRQQPGQSLTLIATANQGSEATYESGFVIDKFPISRPNLTFSTLTVSNMSPEDSSIYLCSVGRGGQEAFFGQGTRLTVV.

The genes are TRBV30 and TRBJ2-5; D gene unclear. Germline CDR1 and CDR2: GTSNPN and SVGIG (reference sequence). V was cut by 1 base and J by 1 base, with 10 bases left in between. CDR3 length: 14 residues. The CDR3 loop is CAWSASSFQETQYF. CDR3 DNA sequence: TGTGCCTGGAGTGCGAGTTCTTTCCAAGAGACCCAGTACTTC.

The rearrangement links TRBV6-2 or TRBV6-3 to TRBJ1-1; D is possibly TRBD1 (6 bases). Trimming pared 6 bases from V and 4 bases from J, leaving 15 bases between. The CDR3 covers 14 residues. CDR1 is MNHEY, CDR2 SVGEGT, per germline. CDR3 sequence (DNA): TGTGCCAGCAGCTGGGGGCGAAAGGGCACTGAAGCTTTCTTT. This translates into CASSWGRKGTEAFF.